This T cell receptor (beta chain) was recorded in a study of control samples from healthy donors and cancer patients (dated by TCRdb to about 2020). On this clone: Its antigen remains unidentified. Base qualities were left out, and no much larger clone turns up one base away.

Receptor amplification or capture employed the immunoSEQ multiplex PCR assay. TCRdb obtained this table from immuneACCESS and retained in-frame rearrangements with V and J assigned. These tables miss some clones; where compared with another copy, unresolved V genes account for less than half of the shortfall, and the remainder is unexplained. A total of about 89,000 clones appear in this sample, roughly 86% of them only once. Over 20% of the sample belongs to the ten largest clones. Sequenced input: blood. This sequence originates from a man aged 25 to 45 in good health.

The CDR3 protein sequence reads: CASSGGQDYGYTF. In nucleotide form, the sequence is TGTGCCAGTAGTGGAGGACAGGACTATGGCTACACCTTC. The V and J segments used are TRBV19 and TRBJ1-2; TRBD1 matches 7 bases in the middle. The V end gives up 5 bases and the J end 3 bases, leaving 3 bases in the junction not matched to a gene. Inclusive of the bounding cysteine and phenylalanine, the CDR3 is 13 residues long. Only the CDR3 part of the read is kept: 39 bases, read in frame from the first base. CDR1 and CDR2 (LNHDA, SQIVND) derive from the germline V gene (reference sequence).